The clone carrying this TCR beta chain occurred a few times. The target antigen is unknown. The data stem from a study of human T cells and chemical hapten exposure. Study information: Patients additionally received therapeutic doses of diphenylcyclopropenone on the scalp once a week, and this continued throughout the roughly 26-week study.

Using its own MiXCR run on the RACE reads, TCRdb lists one record per CDR3 protein. The profile shows 110,000 or so distinct CDR3 sequences, less than 35% of them singletons. Time point specified: patch test 3, about 24 weeks after DPC sensitization. Treatment described: therapeutic diphenylcyclopropenone sensitization with weekly scalp DPC. Study-level results: Donors in the study had alopecia, meaning their immune response may differ from healthy people's. Higher patch test scores went with higher counts of PT1 expanded TCRs.

Germline V gene sequence: CDR1 MDHEN, CDR2 SYDVKM. V lost 5 bases, J lost 15 bases, and 9 bases stayed unmatched. The CDR3 runs to 12 residues. The chain uses TRBV28 and TRBJ2-3, with 9 positions matching TRBD2. The source of this sequence is a middle-aged man with alopecia areata. Some clones in this sample may be carry-over from other donors' samples. The sample here was whole blood, taken in connection with sensitization to the hapten diphenylcyclopropenone (DPC). The CDR3 bases are TGTGCCAGCAGTACCGGGACTAGCCGAGCTTATTTT. This codes for CASSTGTSRAYF.